The 30 T cell receptor beta chains listed next were all sequenced from one sample in a study of T-cell memory formation after mild COVID-19. MiXCR, applied by TCRdb to the 5' RACE reads, yields one record per CDR3 protein. The table has 280,000 or so distinct CDR3 sequences, less than 9.5% seen once; the top ten hold about 20%. Source material: PBMCs or a T cell subset sorted from them (not recorded which). These receptors all come from a man younger than 35 who had mild COVID-19 (a few samples of this study predate the infection). Cell type and time point are not known.

CDR3 amino acids: CASSLVWGQKEKLFF. CDR3 bases: TGCGCCAGCAGCTTGGTGTGGGGGCAGAAAGAAAAACTGTTTTTT. V is TRBV5-1 and J is TRBJ1-4, with a possible D match to TRBD1 (6 bases). Germline V gene sequence: CDR1 SGHRS, CDR2 YFSETQ. V lost 0 bases and J lost 8, with 14 bases in between. The CDR3 length is 15 residues.

The table lists this clonotype with a few counts. The genes are TRBV20-1 and TRBJ1-4; 9 nucleotides line up with TRBD1. The V gene's germline CDR1 is DFQATT and CDR2 SNEGSKA (reference sequence). The ends lost 6 bases at V and 8 bases at J; junction bases unmatched: 7. This CDR3 has 13 residues. The CDR3 sequence: CSALDRGGEKLFF. The CDR3 DNA reads as TGCAGTGCCTTGGACAGGGGTGGGGAAAAACTGTTTTTT.

This clonotype showed up just a few times. CDR3 nucleotides: TGTGCCAGCAGCTTTGGACAGGGGGCCACGAACAAATATGGCTACACCTTC. Protein sequence: CASSFGQGATNKYGYTF. This sequence joins TRBV5-6 and TRBJ1-2; 11 nucleotides agree with TRBD1. This CDR3 has 17 residues. CDR1 is SGHDT and CDR2 is YYEEEE in the germline V gene. Losses at the gene ends were 2 bases for V and 5 bases for J; bases not matched to a gene: 11.

The chain couples TRBV7-9 to TRBJ2-1, with D unresolved. The CDR3 contains 14 residues. The V gene's germline CDR1 is SEHNR and CDR2 FQNEAQ (reference sequence). The germline V and J ends were trimmed by 5 bases and 6 bases, with 14 bases remaining between them. CDR3 sequence: CASSPRLLGNEQFF. Written as DNA, the CDR3 is TGTGCCAGCAGCCCACGGTTATTGGGCAATGAGCAGTTCTTC.

This clonotype has just a few counts. V and J are TRBV7-2 and TRBJ1-6, with D possibly being TRBD1 (5 bases). V lost 5 bases to trimming and J lost 13 bases, with 15 bases between them. Germline lookup yields CDR1 SGHTA and CDR2 FQGNSA. The CDR3 is made up of 13 amino acids. CDR3 sequence reads: CASSRDVAGPLHF. The CDR3 region has the DNA TGTGCCAGCAGCCGGGACGTCGCCGGTCCCCTCCACTTT.

The chain recombines TRBV2 with TRBJ2-7; no definite D call. CDR3 length equals 13 residues. The V end lost 1 base, the J end lost 2 bases, and 6 bases lay between the germline ends. CDR1 and CDR2 (germline): SNHLY, FYNNEI. CDR3 loop: CASSEGQTYEQYV. In nucleotides, the CDR3 is TGTGCCAGCAGTGAAGGTCAGACCTACGAGCAGTACGTC.

V and J are TRBV20-1 and TRBJ2-7; D might be TRBD1 (6 bases). The length of the CDR3 is 14 residues. Trimming took 3 bases from V and 0 from J, leaving 12 bases between them. Germline CDR1 is DFQATT and CDR2 is SNEGSKA (reference sequence). CDR3 sequence: CSARRWDNSYEQYF. CDR3 bases: TGCAGTGCTAGGAGGTGGGACAACTCCTACGAGCAGTACTTC.

The chain links TRBV27 to TRBJ2-2, with unresolved D. Germline CDR1 is MNHEY and CDR2 is SMNVEV (reference sequence). V was shortened by 0 bases and J by 2 bases, with 7 bases between the two germline ends. CDR3 length equals 15 residues. CDR3 amino acids: CASSLSVENTGELFF. The CDR3 bases are TGTGCCAGCAGTTTATCAGTAGAAAACACCGGGGAGCTGTTTTTT.

The genes are TRBV28 and TRBJ1-2, with D maybe TRBD1 (5 bases). The CDR3 runs 18 residues. CDR1 and CDR2 from the germline V gene are MDHEN and SYDVKM. The V end was cut by 6 bases, the J end by 3 bases, with 26 bases between. For the CDR3, the DNA is TGTGCCAGCAGCTTGAGGCCTCGTCTGGGGCAAGGGGACTATGGCTACACCTTC. Amino acids: CASSLRPRLGQGDYGYTF.

The CDR3 DNA sequence: TGTGCCAGCAGCCCTCCGGGACAGGGGGCCTCCTACGAGCAGTACTTC. This encodes CASSPPGQGASYEQYF. V and J are TRBV11-3 and TRBJ2-7, with TRBD1 matching over 12 bases. CDR3 size: 16 residues. Germline V gene lookup returns CDR1 SGHNT and CDR2 YENEEA. With V trimmed by 5 bases and J by 0 bases, 5 bases remained unmatched.

This clonotype has at least ten counts. The rearrangement links TRBV24-1 to TRBJ2-2; D may match TRBD1 or TRBD2 (6 bases each). This CDR3 contains 14 residues. V was trimmed by 5 bases and J by 4 bases, leaving 10 bases between them. The germline V gene has CDR1 KGHDR and CDR2 SFDVKD. The CDR3 DNA sequence: TGTGCCACCAGTGGGGGGGCCCGCACCGGGGAGCTGTTTTTT. It codes for CATSGGARTGELFF.

This clonotype was counted at least ten times. The chain joins TRBV5-4 to TRBJ2-3; 10 nucleotides match TRBD1. The CDR3 spans 14 residues. V gave up 4 bases and J gave up 4 bases; unmatched junction bases: 3. Germline V gene lookup returns CDR1 SGHNT and CDR2 YYREEE (reference sequence). DNA for the CDR3: TGTGCCAGCAGCCTGGACAGGGGGGCAGATACGCAGTATTTT. Protein: CASSLDRGADTQYF.

This clonotype appeared a few times. The chain uses TRBV5-5 and TRBJ1-5; D is unclear. The germline CDR1 and CDR2 sequences are SGHKS and YYEKEE (reference sequence). The CDR3 is 14 residues long. V gave up 1 base and J gave up 6 bases, with 11 bases separating them. CDR3 DNA: TGTGCCAGCAGCTTGCATGTCGGGAGTCAGCCCCAGCATTTT. This encodes CASSLHVGSQPQHF.

This clonotype has just a few counts. The gene calls are TRBV7-9 and TRBJ2-7; either TRBD1 or TRBD2 may supply D (6 bases each). This CDR3 has 13 residues. The germline CDR1 and CDR2 sequences are SEHNR and FQNEAQ (reference sequence). Trimming took off 7 bases at V and 6 bases at J, with 16 bases between the two ends. The CDR3, as DNA: TGTGCCAGCATCCCCGGGGGCTCACGCGAGCAGTACTTC. Residues: CASIPGGSREQYF.

V and J are TRBV5-1 and TRBJ2-1, with D maybe TRBD1 (5 bases). This CDR3 region has 17 residues. CDR1 is SGHRS, CDR2 YFSETQ, per germline. V gave up 1 base and J gave up 7 bases, with 21 bases separating them. The CDR3 coding sequence is TGCGCCAGCAGCTTGTATGGCTTGGGTGGCAGGGTAAATGAGCAGTTCTTC. Translating gives CASSLYGLGGRVNEQFF.

The table lists this clonotype with many counts. The V gene is TRBV11-2, the J gene TRBJ1-2, with D maybe TRBD1 (6 bases). Germline CDR1 and CDR2: SGHAT and FQNNGV. V was trimmed by 6 bases and J by 4 bases, leaving 18 bases between them. This CDR3 region has 15 residues. The CDR3 DNA reads TGTGCCAGCAGAGACACATCCGGGACAACCTATGGCTACACCTTC. It specifies CASRDTSGTTYGYTF.

This sequence joins TRBV28 and TRBJ1-4; D is possibly TRBD1 (5 bases). CDR1 is MDHEN, CDR2 SYDVKM, per germline. Trimming took off 2 bases at V and 4 bases at J, with 11 bases between the two ends. The CDR3 totals 15 residues. CDR3 DNA sequence: TGTGCCAGCAGTTTAACCAGGGCGCTTAATGAAAAACTGTTTTTT. As protein: CASSLTRALNEKLFF.

This clonotype was seen a few times. The gene calls are TRBV7-9 and TRBJ2-3, with 8 bases aligning to TRBD2. Germline-derived CDR1 and CDR2 are SEHNR and FQNEAQ (reference sequence). V trimming: 2 bases; J trimming: 4 bases; junction bases outside the gene matches: 8. The CDR3 runs 16 residues. The CDR3 sequence: CASSLISGGIADTQYF. The CDR3 DNA follows: TGTGCCAGCAGCTTAATATCGGGGGGGATCGCAGATACGCAGTATTTT.

The table lists this clonotype with a few counts. The genes are TRBV4-2 and TRBJ1-5; 10 bases agree with TRBD1. Germline V gene lookup returns CDR1 LGHNA and CDR2 YNFKEQ. This CDR3 region has 18 residues. Trimming removed 0 bases from V and 5 bases from J; junction bases left unmatched: 10. This chain's CDR3 is CASSQDRRQGAMHQPQHF. The DNA for the CDR3 is TGTGCCAGCAGCCAAGATCGAAGACAGGGGGCGATGCATCAGCCCCAGCATTTT.

With respect to this clonotype: A much more abundant neighbour one base away suggests this may be a read error. J is TRBJ2-3 and V is TRBV7-9; D is ambiguous. Germline V gene lookup returns CDR1 SEHNR and CDR2 FQNEAQ (reference sequence). CDR3 size: 13 residues. CDR3 DNA sequence: TGTGACAGCAGCTTAGGCTATCCAGATACGCAGTATTTT. This translates into CDSSLGYPDTQYF.

This clonotype was detected a few times. V and J are TRBV6-5 and TRBJ1-2; 9 bases align to TRBD1. CDR3 length: 17 residues. Looked up from germline, CDR1 is MNHEY and CDR2 is SVGAGI. After removal of 2 bases from V and 3 bases from J, the junction contained 10 bases not matched to a gene. The CDR3 sequence is CASSYDSGQGSHYGYTF. The CDR3 nucleotides are TGTGCCAGCAGTTACGATTCCGGACAGGGGAGCCACTATGGCTACACCTTC.

This clonotype was counted a few times. This sequence joins TRBV7-2 and TRBJ1-2; TRBD1 might be the D (6 bases). The CDR3 loop spans 15 amino acids. Between the trimmed V and J ends, which lost 2 bases and 6 bases, there was a span of 16 bases. Germline loops: CDR1 SGHTA, CDR2 FQGNSA. The CDR3 nucleotides read TGTGCCAGCAGCTTATCGGGGGGAACAGGGAATGGCTACACCTTC. Translated, it gives CASSLSGGTGNGYTF.

This clonotype occurred many times. The chain has TRBV7-2 and TRBJ1-2; the D gene is possibly TRBD1 (5 bases). The CDR3 sequence is 13 residues long. Germline V gene lookup returns CDR1 SGHTA and CDR2 FQGNSA. Between the trimmed V and J ends, which lost 3 bases and 8 bases, there was a span of 13 bases. The CDR3 bases are TGTGCCAGCAGCTTCAACGATCAGGGCGGCTACACCTTC. Translating it yields CASSFNDQGGYTF.

This sequence joins TRBV28 and TRBJ2-1; D is uncertain. The germline gives CDR1 MDHEN, CDR2 SYDVKM. Trimming cost V 3 bases and J 8 bases, with 8 bases left between them. The CDR3 runs 12 residues. The CDR3 coding sequence is TGTGCCAGCAGTTTCCTTAGGGATGAGCAGTTCTTC. Translated, it gives CASSFLRDEQFF.

This clonotype appeared a few times. The chain employs TRBV2 and TRBJ2-1, with a tentative D call TRBD2 (6 bases). Trimming shortened V by 6 bases and J by 4 bases, and 13 bases separated the two germline ends. From germline, CDR1 is SNHLY and CDR2 FYNNEI. CDR3 size: 14 residues. CDR3 DNA sequence: TGTGCCAGCAGGACGGGGGAGGATTACAATGAGCAGTTCTTC. It specifies CASRTGEDYNEQFF.

There are a few counts of this clonotype. This chain joins TRBV4-2 and TRBJ1-6; a possible D gene is TRBD1 (6 bases). CDR1 LGHNA and CDR2 YNFKEQ come from the germline V gene. The CDR3 spans 16 residues. With 1 base removed from V and 8 bases from J, the gap between germline ends came to 15 bases. The CDR3 spells CASSQVLQGRDSPLHF. For the CDR3, the DNA is TGTGCCAGCAGCCAAGTCTTACAGGGCAGGGATTCACCCCTCCACTTT.

This clonotype was detected only a few times. The rearrangement joins TRBV7-3 to TRBJ2-1; TRBD2 matches at 10 bases. The CDR3 is 14 residues long. V shed 5 bases and J 9 bases; nucleotides not matched to a gene: 7. Germline V gene sequence: CDR1 SGHTA, CDR2 FQGTGA. The CDR3 sequence is CASSPSGGAVEQFF. The CDR3 nucleotides read TGTGCCAGCAGCCCAAGCGGGGGGGCGGTTGAGCAGTTCTTC. Supplemented by reference TRBV7-3 and TRBJ2-1, the full variable domain reads GAGVSQTPSNKVTEKGKYVELRCDPISGHTALYWYRQSLGQGPEFLIYFQGTGAADDSGLPNDRFFAVRPEGSVSTLKIQRTERGDSAVYLCASSPSGGAVEQFFGPGTRLTVL.

This clonotype was detected only a few times. The chain carries TRBV5-1 and TRBJ2-7; D is undetermined. From germline, CDR1 is SGHRS and CDR2 YFSETQ. Trimming took 0 bases from V and 2 from J, leaving 9 bases between them. The CDR3 length is 14 residues. The DNA for the CDR3 is TGCGCCAGCAGCTTGGCCCCACAGACCTACGAGCAGTACTTC. Residues: CASSLAPQTYEQYF.

This clonotype was observed at least ten times. CDR3 region: CASSGVRDTQYF. CDR3 nucleotides: TGTGCCAGCTCAGGCGTGCGTGATACGCAGTATTTT. The chain recombines TRBV18 with TRBJ2-3; D unresolved. CDR1 and CDR2 from the germline V gene are KGHSH and LQKENI. Trimming took 5 bases from V and 6 from J, leaving 9 bases between them. The CDR3 covers 12 residues.

This sequence joins TRBV5-1 and TRBJ2-1, with a possible D match to TRBD1 (5 bases). The CDR3 is made up of 14 amino acids. Germline values: CDR1 SGHRS, CDR2 YFSETQ. Deletions cut 4 bases from V and 6 bases from J, with 14 bases between. The CDR3 region has the DNA TGCGCCAGCAGCGGAAATACAGGTTCCAATGAGCAGTTCTTC. This codes for CASSGNTGSNEQFF.